Listed here are 9 T cell receptor beta chains from one sample, sequenced in a study of T cells expressing NK-cell markers. TCRdb re-called the 5' RACE reads and gives one entry per CDR3 protein, without DNA. The sample table includes roughly 430,000 distinct CDR3 sequences. The specimen sequenced was blood T cells: a sorted CD56 or NKG2C T cell subset, CD4+ or CD8+ T cells, or bulk PBMC T cells (not recorded which). The receptor set was obtained from a woman between 18 and 70 years old in good health.

The chain recombines TRBV27 with TRBJ2-1; there is no DNA to check the TCRdb D call of TRBD2. The germline CDR1 and CDR2 sequences are MNHEY and SMNVEV (reference sequence). This CDR3 is 16 amino acids long. CDR3 region: CASSLSMGGGAYEQFF.

The chain uses TRBV7-2 and TRBJ1-2. The CDR3 totals 12 residues. Per germline, CDR1 SGHTA and CDR2 FQGNSA. This CDR3 is CASSPGGGPYTF.

The chain has TRBV5-1 and TRBJ2-5; the D gene TCRdb calls, TRBD1, cannot be checked with no DNA. The CDR3 is made up of 14 amino acids. CDR1 and CDR2 (germline): SGHRS, YFSETQ. CDR3 protein: CASSPGGGTETQYF.

This chain joins TRBV5-1 and TRBJ2-7; checking the TCRdb D call of TRBD2 is not possible without DNA. Germline-derived CDR1 and CDR2 are SGHRS and YFSETQ. The CDR3 is 14 amino acids. The CDR3 is CASKMVAGTYEQYF.

This sequence joins TRBV5-5 and TRBJ2-2; TCRdb calls TRBD2, which cannot be checked without DNA. The CDR3 is 15 amino acids. Germline V gene lookup returns CDR1 SGHKS and CDR2 YYEKEE (reference sequence). CDR3 residues: CASSPRGVYTGELFF.

The chain combines TRBV30 with TRBJ2-5; TCRdb indicates TRBD1, and absent DNA this call remains unverified. This CDR3 has 14 amino acids. Per the germline V gene, CDR1 is GTSNPN and CDR2 is SVGIG (reference sequence). The chain's CDR3 is CAWRTLGGKETQYF.

CDR3 loop: CASEGTDTQYF. This chain links TRBV10-2 with TRBJ2-3. The CDR3 has 11 residues. Germline CDR1 is WSHSY and CDR2 is SAAADI.

The rearrangement links TRBV20-1 to TRBJ2-1; the TRBD1 assignment by TCRdb is unverifiable without DNA. The CDR3 loop spans 15 amino acids. CDR1 and CDR2 (germline): DFQATT, SNEGSKA (reference sequence). This CDR3 reads CSARGNKQGGSEQFF.

This chain joins TRBV30 and TRBJ1-5; the TCRdb D gene call, TRBD1, has no DNA to confirm it. In germline, CDR1 is GTSNPN, CDR2 SVGIG (reference sequence). The CDR3 length is 13 residues. The CDR3: CAWSDRGVQPQHF. The variable domain in full, with the rest retrieved from reference TRBV30 and TRBJ1-5, is SQTIHQWPATLVQPVGSPLSLECTVEGTSNPNLYWYRQAAGRGLQLLFYSVGIGQISSEVPQNLSASRPQDRQFILSSKKLLLSDSGFYLCAWSDRGVQPQHFGDGTRLSIL.